The rows below give T cell receptor beta chains drawn from one sample of a study of blood T cell repertoires in COVID-19. Profiling relied on immunoSEQ multiplex PCR, and the TCRdb table lists in-frame clones only, not all of them. Among just over 80,000 clones listed, about 89% were seen once. Input material: PBMCs or T cells enriched from blood (not recorded which). The receptors were sampled from a woman in her fifties or sixties with acute COVID-19. Both conserved end residues are part of each CDR3. Fields, in order: D gene, V gene, clone size, J gene, CDR3 DNA, CDR3 protein. A D gene is named only where the DNA matches it firmly. For some rows the clone size is stated as once, few or many, or as a class when expanded; others skip it.

.	TRBV24-1	.	TRBJ1-2	TGTGCCACCAGTGATACCAGGACGGGATCTGGCTACACCTTC	CATSDTRTGSGYTF
.	TRBV30	.	TRBJ1-2	TGTGCCTGGGGTACCGGGGAGCATGGGAATGGCTACACCTTC	CAWGTGEHGNGYTF
.	TRBV23-1	.	TRBJ2-7	TGCGCCAGCAGTCGGACGGAAGGGCCCGGGGCCTACGAGCAGTACTTC	CASSRTEGPGAYEQYF
TRBD2	TRBV4-2	.	TRBJ2-3	TGTGCCAGCAGCCAAGTTGCGGGAGGGCGAACAGATACGCAGTATTTT	CASSQVAGGRTDTQYF
.	TRBV3-1/TRBV3-2	.	TRBJ1-5	TGTGCCAGCAGCCAAGACGGAGGCAGGGGCTTGCCCCAGCATTTT	CASSQDGGRGLPQHF
TRBD1	TRBV10-1	.	TRBJ1-6	TGCGCCAGCAGTGATCTCGGACAGGGGCTAAATTCACCCCTCCACTTT	CASSDLGQGLNSPLHF
.	TRBV29-1	.	TRBJ2-7	TGCAGCGTTGAGGTGACAGACTACGAGCAGTACTTC	CSVEVTDYEQYF
TRBD2	TRBV11-2	.	TRBJ2-1	TGTGCCAGCAGCTTAGATTATTCGACTAGCGGGAGTTTAAAGGAGCAGTTCTTC	CASSLDYSTSGSLKEQFF
TRBD2	TRBV7-2	.	TRBJ2-7	TGTGCCAGCAGCTTAGTGGGGACTAGCGCCAACTACGAGCAGTACTTC	CASSLVGTSANYEQYF
TRBD1	TRBV7-6	.	TRBJ1-1	TGTGCCAGCAGCTTACCGGGACAGAGAGAAGCTTTCTTT	CASSLPGQREAFF
TRBD2	TRBV14	.	TRBJ2-1	TGTGCCAGCAGCCAATGGACTAGCGGGAGGAACAATGAGCAGTTCTTC	CASSQWTSGRNNEQFF
.	TRBV18	.	TRBJ2-7	TGTGCCAGCTCACGACTAGATCCCTACGAGCAGTACTTC	CASSRLDPYEQYF
TRBD1	TRBV6-6	.	TRBJ2-7	TGTGCCACCCGGACAGGGCCCTACGAGCAGTACTTC	CATRTGPYEQYF
TRBD1	TRBV19	.	TRBJ1-6	TGTGCCAGTTCAGGGGGATCTACTTCACCCCTCCACTTT	CASSGGSTSPLHF
.	TRBV9	.	TRBJ2-7	TGTGCCAGCAGCGTAGGAGCAGGGTCTGAAGAGCAGTACTTC	CASSVGAGSEEQYF
.	TRBV6-2/TRBV6-3	.	TRBJ1-1	TGTGCCAGCAGCCAAGAAGGACTCAACACTGAAGCTTTCTTT	CASSQEGLNTEAFF
.	TRBV6-5	once	TRBJ1-3	TGTGCCAGCAGTTACTCTGCGGGGAACTCTGGAAACACCATATATTTT	CASSYSAGNSGNTIYF
TRBD2	TRBV29-1	.	TRBJ2-3	TGCAGCGTTGAGGAACTTAGCGGGAGGACGACAGATACGCAGTATTTT	CSVEELSGRTTDTQYF
TRBD1	TRBV7-8	few	TRBJ2-7	TGTGCCAGCAGCTTACAGGGGGCTGCCTACGAGCAGTACTTC	CASSLQGAAYEQYF
TRBD1	TRBV4-1	.	TRBJ1-2	TGCGCCAGCAGCCGTAGCGCCCTGACAGGGAACTATGGCTACACCTTC	CASSRSALTGNYGYTF
.	TRBV7-8	.	TRBJ1-5	TGTGCCAGCACTATAGCTGGCCAGCCCCAGCATTTT	CASTIAGQPQHF
.	TRBV6-2/TRBV6-3	few	TRBJ1-5	TGTGCCAGCAGTTACTCGAAGCGGGGGCCGAGAGGCAATCAGCCCCAGCATTTT	CASSYSKRGPRGNQPQHF
.	TRBV12-5	.	TRBJ1-5	TGTGCTAGTGGTTTTATACAGGGCAATCAGCCCCAGCATTTT	CASGFIQGNQPQHF
.	TRBV19	.	TRBJ1-5	TGTGCCAGTAGTACCCAGGGTGAAGGTGCCCAGCATTTT	CASSTQGEGAQHF
TRBD1	TRBV6-5	.	TRBJ2-7	TGTGCCAGCTGGGCAGGGGGAGTATCGTCCTACGAGCAGTACTTC	CASWAGGVSSYEQYF
.	TRBV6-5	.	TRBJ1-2	TGTGCCAGCAGCCGGCGGGGGGCAGGGGGCTACACCTTC	CASSRRGAGGYTF
.	TRBV6-2/TRBV6-3	once	TRBJ2-1	TGTGCCAGCAGTTACCGCGGGCCGCAGTTCTTC	CASSYRGPQFF
.	TRBV23-1	.	TRBJ1-1	TGCGCCAGCAGTCATCTAGCTTTCTTT	CASSHLAFF
TRBD2	TRBV3-1/TRBV3-2	.	TRBJ2-1	TGTGCCAGCAGCCGTAGCGGGAGCGCCTACAATGAGCAGTTCTTC	CASSRSGSAYNEQFF
.	TRBV18	few	TRBJ1-1	TGTGCCAGCTCACCTAATGAGGGGAACACTGAAGCTTTCTTT	CASSPNEGNTEAFF
TRBD1	TRBV7-9	.	TRBJ2-7	TGTGCCAGCAGCTCTCCCGGGACAGGGGGCCGGGAGCAGTACTTC	CASSSPGTGGREQYF
TRBD1	TRBV18	.	TRBJ1-2	TGTGCCAGCTCACCATCGACAGGGGTCGATGGCTACACCTTC	CASSPSTGVDGYTF
TRBD1	TRBV11-3	.	TRBJ2-3	TGTGCCAGCAGCCCCCACCCGGGACAGGGGGCAGATACGCAGTATTTT	CASSPHPGQGADTQYF
.	TRBV18	.	TRBJ2-7	TGTGCCAGCTCAACGTCGTTCTCGTCGGGGGAGCAGTACTTC	CASSTSFSSGEQYF
.	TRBV5-5	.	TRBJ2-7	TGTGCCAGCAGCTTAGAGGCGGGAAGGGTAGGTGAGCAGTACTTC	CASSLEAGRVGEQYF
.	TRBV29-1	.	TRBJ2-7	TGCAGCGTTGAAGACGGGGATCGGTACGAGCAGTACTTC	CSVEDGDRYEQYF
TRBD1	TRBV28	.	TRBJ1-6	TGTGCCAGCAGTTTAGGGGGGACAGGAAATTCACCCCTCCACTTT	CASSLGGTGNSPLHF
TRBD2	TRBV19	once	TRBJ2-1	TGTGCCAGCCGGGGACTAGCGGAATACAATGAGCAGTTCTTC	CASRGLAEYNEQFF
.	TRBV11-3	.	TRBJ1-1	TGTGCCAGCAGCACTAGTGCTGAAGCTTTCTTT	CASSTSAEAFF
TRBD2	TRBV27	.	TRBJ2-2	TGTGCCAGCAGGGGACTAGCGGGAGTTTTCTCCGGGGAGCTGTTTTTT	CASRGLAGVFSGELFF
TRBD2	TRBV7-2	.	TRBJ2-1	TGTGCCAGCAGCTTGACTAGCGGGGGCAACTACAATGAGCAGTTCTTC	CASSLTSGGNYNEQFF
.	TRBV9	.	TRBJ1-1	TGTGCCAGCAGCGCCAGGGAGGACACTGAAGCTTTCTTT	CASSAREDTEAFF
.	TRBV3-1/TRBV3-2	.	TRBJ2-5	TGTGCCAGCAGCCTCACCCTAGCGACCCAGTACTTC	CASSLTLATQYF
.	TRBV7-2	.	TRBJ2-1	TGTGCCAGCAGCCTCTCCGGGACACGGCAGTTCTTC	CASSLSGTRQFF
TRBD2	TRBV11-2	.	TRBJ2-2	TGTGCCAGCAGCCTCACTAGCGGGAGTTTATCCGGGGAGCTGTTTTTT	CASSLTSGSLSGELFF
TRBD2	TRBV9	.	TRBJ2-1	TGTGCCAGCAGCGCTACGGGGACTAGCGACAATGAGCAGTTCTTC	CASSATGTSDNEQFF
TRBD2	TRBV7-6	.	TRBJ2-3	TGTGCCAGCAGCTTATTAACTAGCGGCACTAGCACAGATACGCAGTATTTT	CASSLLTSGTSTDTQYF
TRBD1	TRBV6-6	.	TRBJ1-1	TGTGCCAGCAGTCCATCGCCGGGACAGGGTATTTTGATTGAAGCTTTCTTT	CASSPSPGQGILIEAFF
.	TRBV7-9	once	TRBJ2-2	TGTGCCAGCACCCCCGGGGGAATACGGTACAACACCGGGGAGCTGTTTTTT	CASTPGGIRYNTGELFF
TRBD1	TRBV14	.	TRBJ1-1	TGTGCCAGCAGCCGGACAGGGAACACTGAAGCTTTCTTT	CASSRTGNTEAFF
TRBD2	TRBV7-8	.	TRBJ2-3	TGTGCCAGCAGCTTAGCGCGAGTAGCGGGAGGTCCTCTCACAGATACGCAGTATTTT	CASSLARVAGGPLTDTQYF
TRBD1	TRBV29-1	.	TRBJ1-2	TGCAGCGTAGGGACAGTATATGGCTACACCTTC	CSVGTVYGYTF
TRBD1	TRBV7-2	.	TRBJ2-3	TGTGCCAGCAGCCCATCAGGGGGATTCGATACGCAGTATTTT	CASSPSGGFDTQYF
.	TRBV7-2	.	TRBJ2-3	TGTGCCAGCAGCTCCCAGCGGGACCAGGGGCATACGCAGTATTTT	CASSSQRDQGHTQYF
.	TRBV7-3	.	TRBJ1-2	TGTGCCAGCAGCTTAGACAGCAACTATGGCTACACCTTC	CASSLDSNYGYTF
.	TRBV7-3	.	TRBJ2-1	TGTGCCAGCAGCTCCCAAGGGGCCAATGAGCAGTTCTTC	CASSSQGANEQFF
.	TRBV7-8	.	TRBJ2-1	TGTGCCAGCAGCTTAGGACAGGATGAGCAGTTCTTC	CASSLGQDEQFF
TRBD2	TRBV29-1	.	TRBJ2-7	TGCAGCGTTGAGGAGCGGGAGAGTTCCTACGAGCAGTACTTC	CSVEERESSYEQYF
TRBD2	TRBV30	.	TRBJ2-3	TGTGCCTGGAGTGTAAGGCCTAGCGGATACACAGATACGCAGTATTTT	CAWSVRPSGYTDTQYF
TRBD2	TRBV11-2	many	TRBJ2-1	TGTGCCAGCAGCTTACCTAGCGGGACTGGCAATGAGCAGTTCTTC	CASSLPSGTGNEQFF